These 26 T cell receptor beta chains share one sample of origin, sequenced in a study of control samples from healthy donors and cancer patients. TCRdb's copy holds only in-frame clones and misses some; the assay was immunoSEQ multiplex PCR. In the table there are roughly 120,000 clones, approximately 90% of which are singletons. Sequencing input: blood. Every receptor here comes from a man aged 40-55 years in good health.

The chain employs TRBV24-1 and TRBJ2-1; 10 bases map to TRBD1. V lost 6 bases and J lost 8; bases outside the gene matches: 9. The germline V gene encodes CDR1 KGHDR and CDR2 SFDVKD. There are 15 residues in the CDR3. The CDR3 bases are TGTGCCACCAGTTCGGGACAGGGGTGGTTTGATGAGCAGTTCTTC. Translated: CATSSGQGWFDEQFF.

The chain is built from TRBV12-5 and TRBJ2-2; unclear D gene. There are 13 residues in the CDR3. V lost 9 bases, J lost 0 bases, and 8 bases lay in between. CDR1 is LGHNT, CDR2 FRNRAP, per germline. The chain's CDR3 is CASRGANTGELFF. CDR3 nucleotide sequence: TGTGCTAGCCGTGGGGCGAACACCGGGGAGCTGTTTTTT.

V usage is TRBV30 and J usage is TRBJ2-7, with no clear D. Trimming took off 3 bases at V and 3 bases at J, with 9 bases between the two ends. In germline, CDR1 is GTSNPN, CDR2 SVGIG (reference sequence). The CDR3 loop spans 12 amino acids. CDR3 nucleotides: TGTGCCTGGAGGGGTGCTGACTACGAGCAGTACTTC. Encoded protein: CAWRGADYEQYF.

The chain employs TRBV6-6 and TRBJ1-2, with D maybe TRBD1 (6 bases). This CDR3 region has 13 residues. V was pared by 5 bases and J by 4 bases, with 11 bases between. Germline V gene data show CDR1 as MNHNY and CDR2 as SVGAGI (reference sequence). The CDR3 DNA reads TGTGCCAGCAGTATCGGACAGTCCTATGGCTACACCTTC. Its protein is CASSIGQSYGYTF.

This rearrangement joins TRBV6-1 to TRBJ1-5; D possibly corresponds to TRBD1 (5 bases). V dropped 1 base and J dropped 7 bases, with 17 bases sitting between them. Germline V gene data show CDR1 as MNHNS and CDR2 as SASEGT. This CDR3 comprises 16 residues. CDR3 residues: CASSEGVMGLGQPQHF. The CDR3, as DNA: TGTGCCAGCAGTGAAGGGGTGATGGGGCTAGGGCAGCCCCAGCATTTT.

The rearrangement links TRBV27 to TRBJ2-7; TRBD1 matches 7 bases. Germline V CDR1 and CDR2: MNHEY, SMNVEV (reference sequence). The length of the CDR3 is 15 residues. After removal of 3 bases from V and 0 bases from J, the junction contained 5 bases not matched to a gene. The CDR3 region is CASSLVGTASYEQYF. CDR3 DNA: TGTGCCAGCAGTTTGGTCGGGACAGCCTCCTACGAGCAGTACTTC.

The J gene is TRBJ1-4, the V gene TRBV24-1, with TRBD1 matching over 9 bases. Per germline, CDR1 KGHDR and CDR2 SFDVKD. The CDR3 has 15 residues. V lost 3 bases to trimming and J lost 8 bases; unmatched junction nucleotides: 6. The CDR3 sequence is CATSDPGQGIEKLFF. CDR3 bases: TGTGCCACCAGTGATCCGGGACAGGGTATCGAAAAACTGTTTTTT.

The V and J genes are TRBV24-1 and TRBJ2-1; D is tentatively TRBD1 or TRBD2 (5 bases each). Germline CDR1 reads KGHDR; CDR2 reads SFDVKD. The V end was cut by 0 bases, the J end by 8 bases, with 13 bases between. CDR3 length: 15 residues. In nucleotides, the CDR3 is TGTGCCACCAGTGATTTGAGGGGAGTCCGCGATGAGCAGTTCTTC. As protein: CATSDLRGVRDEQFF.

The chain links TRBV2 to TRBJ2-2; D may correspond to TRBD1 or TRBD2 (6 bases each). Trimming removed 5 bases at V and 6 bases at J, with 16 bases between. The CDR3 loop spans 15 amino acids. CDR1 is SNHLY and CDR2 is FYNNEI in the germline V gene. CDR3 loop: CASSPRGLGAGELFF. The CDR3 bases are TGTGCCAGCAGTCCCCGGGGGCTTGGAGCCGGGGAGCTGTTTTTT.

This chain links TRBV19 with TRBJ1-4; the D is unclear. V shed 5 bases and J shed 3 bases, with 19 bases lying between them. Germline values: CDR1 LNHDA, CDR2 SQIVND (reference sequence). The CDR3 covers 17 residues. DNA for the CDR3: TGTGCCAGTAGTCCCCGGAGTCCCGGGTCCTCTAATGAAAAACTGTTTTTT. Residues: CASSPRSPGSSNEKLFF.

The rearrangement joins TRBV18 to TRBJ1-2, with 8 bases that match TRBD1. In germline, CDR1 is KGHSH, CDR2 LQKENI. The CDR3 loop spans 14 amino acids. V lost 6 bases to trimming and J lost 6 bases; unmatched junction nucleotides: 9. The CDR3 reads CASSLRTGSNGYTF. In DNA, the CDR3 is TGTGCCAGCTCCCTAAGGACAGGGTCGAATGGCTACACCTTC.

This clone was recorded once. V and J are TRBV4-3 and TRBJ2-7; D unresolved. Germline CDR1 reads LGHNA; CDR2 reads YSLEER. The CDR3 contains 13 residues. Trimming removed 3 bases at V and 1 base at J, with 7 bases between. CDR3 in amino acids: CASSHDGSYEQYF. Written as DNA, the CDR3 is TGCGCCAGCAGCCACGACGGTTCCTACGAGCAGTACTTC.

The chain couples TRBV7-2 to TRBJ1-3, with D possibly being TRBD1 (5 bases). Germline V CDR1 and CDR2: SGHTA, FQGNSA. V was clipped by 6 bases and J by 2 bases, with 17 bases between them. The CDR3 covers 16 residues. The CDR3 loop reads CASSKGGVKAGNTIYF. The CDR3 region has the DNA TGTGCCAGCAGTAAGGGAGGGGTAAAGGCTGGAAACACCATATATTTT.

The chain recombines TRBV7-9 with TRBJ1-6; D gene unclear. Germline-derived CDR1 and CDR2 are SEHNR and FQNEAQ (reference sequence). This CDR3 spans 17 amino acids. Trimming stripped 3 bases from V and 0 bases from J, with 12 bases between. CDR3 nucleotide sequence: TGTGCCAGCAGCTTCGGACTGATGAGCTCCTATAATTCACCCCTCCACTTT. This sequence encodes CASSFGLMSSYNSPLHF. The variable domain in full, completed from reference TRBV7-9 and TRBJ1-6, reads DTGVSQNPRHKITKRGQNVTFRCDPISEHNRLYWYRQTLGQGPEFLTYFQNEAQLEKSRLLSDRFSAERPKGSFSTLEIQRTEQGDSAMYLCASSFGLMSSYNSPLHFGNGTRLTVT.

The rearrangement links TRBV6-2 or TRBV6-3 to TRBJ2-1, with 8 bases identical to TRBD1. V shed 5 bases and J 6 bases; nucleotides not matched to a gene: 9. The germline V gene encodes CDR1 MNHEY and CDR2 SVGEGT. This CDR3 comprises 15 residues. The CDR3 sequence: CASSQLRQGSNEQFF. CDR3 nucleotide sequence: TGTGCCAGCAGTCAACTTAGACAGGGGAGCAATGAGCAGTTCTTC.

This clone occurred once. The chain recombines TRBV2 with TRBJ1-1, with D unresolved. V lost 5 bases and J lost 0, with 10 bases in between. Germline V gives CDR1 SNHLY, CDR2 FYNNEI. The CDR3 covers 14 residues. The chain's CDR3 is CASSQQNMNTEAFF. CDR3 coding DNA: TGTGCCAGCAGTCAACAGAACATGAACACTGAAGCTTTCTTT.

There are a few counts of this clone. The rearrangement uses TRBV7-9 and TRBJ1-6; no reliable D call. This CDR3 spans 16 amino acids. Germline loops: CDR1 SEHNR, CDR2 FQNEAQ (reference sequence). V lost 10 bases to trimming and J lost 6 bases, with 22 bases between them. The CDR3 reads CAITHRAGNLNSPLHF. The DNA of the CDR3 is TGTGCCATCACCCATCGCGCCGGCAACCTTAATTCACCCCTCCACTTT.

This rearrangement joins TRBV2 to TRBJ1-2, with no clear D. Germline V gives CDR1 SNHLY, CDR2 FYNNEI. Trimming pared 2 bases from V and 6 bases from J, leaving 10 bases between. This CDR3 comprises 13 residues. This chain's CDR3 is CASSEQTPDGYTF. The CDR3, as DNA: TGTGCCAGCAGTGAACAGACCCCCGATGGCTACACCTTC.

The rearrangement links TRBV2 to TRBJ1-1, with D unresolved. CDR3 size: 13 residues. The germline gives CDR1 SNHLY, CDR2 FYNNEI. The V end was cut by 6 bases, the J end by 1 base, with 9 bases between. The CDR3 DNA reads as TGTGCCAGCAGAACAAACAGGAACACTGAAGCTTTCTTT. It codes for CASRTNRNTEAFF.

The chain joins TRBV18 to TRBJ2-5; no reliable D call. The germline CDR1 and CDR2 sequences are KGHSH and LQKENI. The CDR3 sequence is 14 residues long. Between the trimmed V and J ends, which lost 1 base and 5 bases, there was a span of 11 bases. The CDR3: CASSPQGFPETQYF. For the CDR3, the DNA is TGTGCCAGCTCACCACAGGGATTTCCGGAGACCCAGTACTTC.

This clone has more than one count but fewer than ten. The rearrangement uses TRBV4-1 and TRBJ2-7; D gene uncertain. CDR3 length: 16 amino acids. Germline V gene data show CDR1 as MGHRA and CDR2 as YSYEKL. The V gene lost 3 bases and the J gene lost 5 bases, with 20 bases spanning the gap. Written as DNA, the CDR3 is TGCGCCAGCAGCCAGGAGTTAACGGCAGGATGGGACGAGCAGTACTTC. It is translated as CASSQELTAGWDEQYF.

The CDR3 bases are TGTGCCAGCAGTGAAATGGCAGGGGCTAACTATGGCTACACCTTC. It specifies CASSEMAGANYGYTF. The chain links TRBV6-1 to TRBJ1-2, with D maybe TRBD1 (6 bases). Per germline, CDR1 MNHNS and CDR2 SASEGT. This CDR3 has 15 amino acids. V was shortened by 2 bases and J by 0 bases, with 10 bases between the two germline ends.

This clone turned up a few times. The gene calls are TRBV5-4 and TRBJ2-2, with 8 bases that match TRBD1. The CDR3 length is 16 residues. Germline CDR1 and CDR2: SGHNT and YYREEE (reference sequence). Trimming removed 1 base from V and 0 bases from J; junction bases left unmatched: 2. Here the CDR3 DNA reads TGTGCCAGCAGCTTGCGGGGACAGGCGAACACCGGGGAGCTGTTTTTT. Encoded protein: CASSLRGQANTGELFF.

This clone was detected ten times or more. The chain employs TRBV5-4 and TRBJ1-2; D call uncertain. Trimming took off 5 bases at V and 4 bases at J, with 15 bases between the two ends. Germline V lookup: CDR1 SGHNT, CDR2 YYREEE (reference sequence). The CDR3 has 14 amino acids. The CDR3 DNA reads TGTGCCAGCAGTCCGCCCGGGATAACCTATGGCTACACCTTC. Amino acids: CASSPPGITYGYTF.

V usage is TRBV7-3 and J usage is TRBJ2-3, with TRBD2 matching over 14 bases. After removal of 5 bases from V and 10 bases from J, the junction contained 11 bases not matched to a gene. CDR1 and CDR2 from the germline V gene are SGHTA and FQGTGA. The CDR3 contains 16 residues. CDR3 bases: TGTGCCAGCAGCGACCGAACCGGGACTAGCGGGGGCGCGCAGTATTTT. Amino acids: CASSDRTGTSGGAQYF.

The chain is built from TRBV27 and TRBJ2-7, with TRBD1 matching over 9 bases. CDR3 length equals 20 residues. The V and J ends lost 3 bases and 0 bases, in that order; junction bases with no gene match: 18. CDR1 is MNHEY, CDR2 SMNVEV, per germline (reference sequence). In DNA, the CDR3 is TGTGCCAGCAGTTTTCGGGGCCCAGGACAGGGGACCGTACTCTCCTACGAGCAGTACTTC. It codes for CASSFRGPGQGTVLSYEQYF.